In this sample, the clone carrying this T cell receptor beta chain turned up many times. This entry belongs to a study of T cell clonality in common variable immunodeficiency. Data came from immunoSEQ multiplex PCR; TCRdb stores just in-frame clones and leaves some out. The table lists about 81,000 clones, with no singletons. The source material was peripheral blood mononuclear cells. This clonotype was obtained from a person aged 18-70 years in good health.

CDR3 DNA (partial): TGCGCCAGCAGCCGGCGGGGGTCCCAGGCCTACGAG. This sequence encodes CASSRRGSQAYE. The CDR3 in full is CASSRRGSQAYEQYF. This chain connects TRBV4-1 to TRBJ2-7, with 7 bases fitting TRBD2. The read ends 3 residues before the CDR3 terminus; that terminus is restored from the germline J gene. This CDR3 spans 15 amino acids. The germline V gene encodes CDR1 MGHRA and CDR2 YSYEKL. J lost 2 bases, V lost 4 bases, and 8 bases had no gene match.